This T cell receptor beta chain originates from a study of T cell clones after liver transplantation. Study summary: TCRbeta sequencing after a pre-transplant mixed lymphocyte reaction identified graft-donor-reactive clones, later tracked in post-transplant blood. Without induction therapy, subjects received standard immunosuppression until 12-24 months post-transplant. Tolerance: complete withdrawal held at least one year, liver enzymes staying within twice normal. The study's findings and limits: Donor-reactive sequences fell more than third party-reactive ones, suggesting partial deletion.

With respect to this clone: Antigen unknown.

Profiled with immunoSEQ multiplex PCR; TCRdb holds only in-frame clones, not every one. The sample has 40,000 to 65,000 clones, approximately 84% seen once. Germline loops: CDR1 LGHNA, CDR2 YNFKEQ. V shed 1 base, J shed 1 base, and the junction held 5 bases outside the gene matches. The CDR3 consists of 18 residues. The V and J genes are TRBV4-2 and TRBJ2-3; 13 nucleotides match TRBD2. The specimen comprised CD4+ T cells from blood, sampled before liver transplant. The TCR was taken from a human donor who received a liver transplant. CDR3 DNA sequence: TGTGCCAGCAGCCAAGGGACTAGCGGGAGCTTAGGCACAGATACGCAGTATTTT. Its translation: CASSQGTSGSLGTDTQYF.